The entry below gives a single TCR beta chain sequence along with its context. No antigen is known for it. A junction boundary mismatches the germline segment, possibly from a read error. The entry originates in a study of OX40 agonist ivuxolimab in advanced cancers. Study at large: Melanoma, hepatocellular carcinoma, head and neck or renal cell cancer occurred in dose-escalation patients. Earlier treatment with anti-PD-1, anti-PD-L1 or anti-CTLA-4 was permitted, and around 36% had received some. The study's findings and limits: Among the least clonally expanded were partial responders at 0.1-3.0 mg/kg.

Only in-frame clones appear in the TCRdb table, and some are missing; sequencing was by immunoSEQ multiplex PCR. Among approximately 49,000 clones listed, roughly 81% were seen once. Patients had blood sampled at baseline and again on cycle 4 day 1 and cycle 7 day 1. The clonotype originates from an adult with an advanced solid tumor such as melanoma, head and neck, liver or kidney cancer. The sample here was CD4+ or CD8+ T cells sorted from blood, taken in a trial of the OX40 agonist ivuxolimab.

The CDR3 loop reads CAISEPRRRGATYEQYF. In DNA, the CDR3 is TGTGCCATCAGTGAGCCCCGACGGCGGGGGGCGACTTACGAGCAGTACTTC. The chain recombines TRBV6-1 with TRBJ2-7; 8 nucleotides align to TRBD2. Germline-derived CDR1 and CDR2 are MNHNS and SASEGT. The CDR3 is made up of 17 amino acids.